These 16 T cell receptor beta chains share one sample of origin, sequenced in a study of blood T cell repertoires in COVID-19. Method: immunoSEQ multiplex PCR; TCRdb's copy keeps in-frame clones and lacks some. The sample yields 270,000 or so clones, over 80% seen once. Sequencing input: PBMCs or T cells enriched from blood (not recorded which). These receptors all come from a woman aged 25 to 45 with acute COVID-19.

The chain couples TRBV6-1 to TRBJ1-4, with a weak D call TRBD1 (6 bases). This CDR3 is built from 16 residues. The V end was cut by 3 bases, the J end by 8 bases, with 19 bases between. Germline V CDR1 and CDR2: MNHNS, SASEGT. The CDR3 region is CASSEPQQGQGEKLFF. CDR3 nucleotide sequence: TGTGCCAGCAGTGAGCCTCAACAGGGCCAAGGGGAAAAACTGTTTTTT.

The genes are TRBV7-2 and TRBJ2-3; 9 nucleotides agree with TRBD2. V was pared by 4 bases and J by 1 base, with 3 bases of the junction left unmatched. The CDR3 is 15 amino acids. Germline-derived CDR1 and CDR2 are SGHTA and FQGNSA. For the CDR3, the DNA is TGTGCCAGCAGCTCCCGACTAGCGGGCACAGATACGCAGTATTTT. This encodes CASSSRLAGTDTQYF. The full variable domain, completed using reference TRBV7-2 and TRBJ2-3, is GAGVSQSPSNKVTEKGKDVELRCDPISGHTALYWYRQSLGQGLEFLIYFQGNSAPDKSGLPSDRFSAERTGGSVSTLTIQRTQQEDSAVYLCASSSRLAGTDTQYFGPGTRLTVL.

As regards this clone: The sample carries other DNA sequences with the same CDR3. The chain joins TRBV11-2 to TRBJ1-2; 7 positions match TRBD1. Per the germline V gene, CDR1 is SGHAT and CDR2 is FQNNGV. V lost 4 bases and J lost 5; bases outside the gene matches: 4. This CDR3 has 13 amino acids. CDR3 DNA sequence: TGTGCCAGCAGCTCGACAGGGCCATATGGCTACACCTTC. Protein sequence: CASSSTGPYGYTF.

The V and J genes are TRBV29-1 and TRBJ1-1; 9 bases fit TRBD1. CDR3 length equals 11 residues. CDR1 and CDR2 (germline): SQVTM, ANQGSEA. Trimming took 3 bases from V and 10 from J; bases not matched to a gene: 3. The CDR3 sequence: CSVETQGAAFF. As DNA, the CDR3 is TGCAGCGTTGAGACACAGGGGGCAGCTTTCTTT.

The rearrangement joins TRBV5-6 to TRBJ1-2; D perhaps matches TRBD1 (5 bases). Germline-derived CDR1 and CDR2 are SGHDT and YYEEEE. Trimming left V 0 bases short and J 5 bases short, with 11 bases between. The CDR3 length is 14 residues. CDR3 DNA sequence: TGTGCCAGCAGCTTGGTTCAGGGAAGTTATGGCTACACCTTC. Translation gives CASSLVQGSYGYTF.

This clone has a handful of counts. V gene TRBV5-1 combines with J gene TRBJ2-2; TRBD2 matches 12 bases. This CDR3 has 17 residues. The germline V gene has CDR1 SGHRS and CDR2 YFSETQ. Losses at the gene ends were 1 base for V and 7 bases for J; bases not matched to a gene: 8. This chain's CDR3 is CASSLIGTSGSGGELFF. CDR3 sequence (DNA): TGCGCCAGCAGCTTGATTGGGACTAGCGGGTCGGGCGGGGAGCTGTTTTTT. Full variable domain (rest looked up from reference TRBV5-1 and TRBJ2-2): KAGVTQTPRYLIKTRGQQVTLSCSPISGHRSVSWYQQTPGQGLQFLFEYFSETQRNKGNFPGRFSGRQFSNSRSEMNVSTLELGDSALYLCASSLIGTSGSGGELFFGEGSRLTVL.

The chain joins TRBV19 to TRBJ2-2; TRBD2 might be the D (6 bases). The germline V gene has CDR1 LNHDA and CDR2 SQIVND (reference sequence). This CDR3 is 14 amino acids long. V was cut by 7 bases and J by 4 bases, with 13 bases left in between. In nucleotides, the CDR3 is TGTGCCAGTACGGTTCAGGGAGGCACCGGGGAGCTGTTTTTT. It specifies CASTVQGGTGELFF. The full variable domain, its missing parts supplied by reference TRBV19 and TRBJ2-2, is DGGITQSPKYLFRKEGQNVTLSCEQNLNHDAMYWYRQDPGQGLRLIYYSQIVNDFQKGDIAEGYSVSREKKESFPLTVTSAQKNPTAFYLCASTVQGGTGELFFGEGSRLTVL.

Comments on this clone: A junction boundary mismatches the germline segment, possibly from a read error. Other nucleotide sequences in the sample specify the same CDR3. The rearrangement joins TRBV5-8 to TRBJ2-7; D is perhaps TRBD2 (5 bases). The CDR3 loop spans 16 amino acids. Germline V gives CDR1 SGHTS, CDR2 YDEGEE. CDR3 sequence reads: CASSFHSGVSSYEQYF. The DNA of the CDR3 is TGTGCCAGCAGCTTCCATTCCGGGGTTAGCTCCTACGAGCAGTATTTC.

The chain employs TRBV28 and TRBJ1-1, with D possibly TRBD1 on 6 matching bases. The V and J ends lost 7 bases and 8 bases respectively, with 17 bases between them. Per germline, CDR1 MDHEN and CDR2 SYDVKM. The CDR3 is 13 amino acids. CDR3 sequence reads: CASINRGAAEAFF. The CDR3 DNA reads TGTGCCAGCATCAACCGGGGGGCGGCGGAAGCTTTCTTT.

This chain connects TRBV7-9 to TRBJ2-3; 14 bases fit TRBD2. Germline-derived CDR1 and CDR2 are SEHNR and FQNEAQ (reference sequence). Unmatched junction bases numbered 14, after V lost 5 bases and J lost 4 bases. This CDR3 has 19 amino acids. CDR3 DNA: TGTGCCAGCAGCCCCCGGGGACTAGCGGGAGCCGGGGGTCCAGATACGCAGTATTTT. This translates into CASSPRGLAGAGGPDTQYF.

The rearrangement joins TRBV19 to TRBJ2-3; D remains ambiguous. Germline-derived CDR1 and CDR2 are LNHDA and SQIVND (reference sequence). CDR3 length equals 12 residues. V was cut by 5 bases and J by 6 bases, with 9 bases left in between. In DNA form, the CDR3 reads TGTGCCAGTAGTTACCAGGCTGATACGCAGTATTTT. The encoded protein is CASSYQADTQYF.

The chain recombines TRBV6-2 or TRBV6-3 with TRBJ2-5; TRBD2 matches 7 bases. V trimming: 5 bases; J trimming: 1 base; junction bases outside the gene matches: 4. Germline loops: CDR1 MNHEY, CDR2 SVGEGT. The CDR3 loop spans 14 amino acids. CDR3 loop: CASSQTSSQETQYF. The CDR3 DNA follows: TGTGCCAGCAGTCAGACTAGCTCCCAAGAGACCCAGTACTTC.

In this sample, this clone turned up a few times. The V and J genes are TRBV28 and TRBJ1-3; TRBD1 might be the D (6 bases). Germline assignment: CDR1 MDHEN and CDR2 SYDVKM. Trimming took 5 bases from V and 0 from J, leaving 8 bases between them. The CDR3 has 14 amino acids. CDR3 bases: TGTGCCAGCAGTGACAGGAGCTCTGGAAACACCATATATTTT. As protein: CASSDRSSGNTIYF. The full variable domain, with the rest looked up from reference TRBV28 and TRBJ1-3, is DVKVTQSSRYLVKRTGEKVFLECVQDMDHENMFWYRQDPGLGLRLIYFSYDVKMKEKGDIPEGYSVSREKKERFSLILESASTNQTSMYLCASSDRSSGNTIYFGEGSWLTVV.

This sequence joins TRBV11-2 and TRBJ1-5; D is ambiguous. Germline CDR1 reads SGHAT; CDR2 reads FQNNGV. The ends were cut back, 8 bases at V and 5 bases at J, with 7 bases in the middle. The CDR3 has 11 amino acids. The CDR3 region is CASQYYQPQHF. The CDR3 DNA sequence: TGTGCCAGCCAGTATTATCAGCCCCAGCATTTT.

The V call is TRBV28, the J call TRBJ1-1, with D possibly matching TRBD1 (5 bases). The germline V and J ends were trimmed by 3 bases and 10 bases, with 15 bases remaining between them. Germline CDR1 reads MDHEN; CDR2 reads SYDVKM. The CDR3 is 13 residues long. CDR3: CASSFRGGGRAFF. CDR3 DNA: TGTGCCAGCAGTTTCCGCGGGGGTGGTAGAGCTTTCTTT.

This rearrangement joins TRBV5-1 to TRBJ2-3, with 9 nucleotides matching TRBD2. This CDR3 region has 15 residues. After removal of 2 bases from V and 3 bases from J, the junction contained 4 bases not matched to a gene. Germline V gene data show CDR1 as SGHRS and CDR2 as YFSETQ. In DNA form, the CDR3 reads TGCGCCAGCAGCTTTAGCGGGAGTGGGACAGATACGCAGTATTTT. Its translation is CASSFSGSGTDTQYF. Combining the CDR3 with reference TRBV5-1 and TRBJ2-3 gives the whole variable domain KAGVTQTPRYLIKTRGQQVTLSCSPISGHRSVSWYQQTPGQGLQFLFEYFSETQRNKGNFPGRFSGRQFSNSRSEMNVSTLELGDSALYLCASSFSGSGTDTQYFGPGTRLTVL.